This entry is about one T cell receptor beta chain. Additional DNA sequences in this sample encode the identical CDR3. PCR used 60 Vbeta primers and 13 Jbeta primers. Sequencing used immunoSEQ multiplex PCR; TCRdb keeps in-frame clones, though not all of them. The repertoire table contains 96,000 or so clones. The data were taken from a study of cytomegalovirus exposure and HLA in healthy donors. This CDR3 is built from 16 residues. CDR1 is SGHRS and CDR2 is YFSETQ in the germline V gene. V was shortened by 5 bases and J by 9 bases, with 24 bases between the two germline ends. The specimen sequenced was PBMCs. This chain joins TRBV5-1 and TRBJ2-1; D might be TRBD1 (6 bases). This receptor was obtained from a woman in her twenties or thirties in good health and CMV-seronegative. This CDR3 is CASSSKPGHRSTEQFF. The DNA of the CDR3 is TGCGCCAGCAGTTCTAAACCGGGACATAGGTCAACTGAGCAGTTCTTC.